The 9 T cell receptor beta chains below were found in one sample sequenced in a study of cytomegalovirus exposure and HLA in healthy donors. Amplification used 60 Vbeta primers and 13 Jbeta primers. Some clones are missing from TCRdb's copy, which holds only in-frame ones; the method was immunoSEQ multiplex PCR. The data hold approximately 150,000 clones, with roughly 71% observed a single time. The specimen sequenced was PBMCs. These receptor sequences come from a male donor in good health and CMV-seropositive.

The chain joins TRBV30 to TRBJ2-7; D possibly corresponds to TRBD2 (5 bases). Deletions cut 3 bases from V and 7 bases from J, with 22 bases between. Germline CDR1 GTSNPN, CDR2 SVGIG (reference sequence). The CDR3 has 15 residues. The CDR3 region is CAWSGRGLTRREQYF. DNA of the CDR3: TGTGCCTGGAGCGGAAGAGGGCTAACCCGGCGGGAGCAGTACTTC.

This rearrangement joins TRBV11-2 to TRBJ2-5; 9 bases agree with TRBD2. Germline values: CDR1 SGHAT, CDR2 FQNNGV. This CDR3 spans 17 amino acids. V lost 1 base, J lost 0 bases, and 6 bases stayed unmatched. The CDR3 bases are TGTGCCAGCAGCTTAGTTTGGCTAGCGGGGAACCAAGAGACCCAGTACTTC. Encoded protein: CASSLVWLAGNQETQYF.

This chain connects TRBV13 to TRBJ1-6; 10 bases are a match to TRBD1. Trimming at V came to 5 bases and at J to 8 bases, leaving 3 bases not matched to a gene. The CDR3 has 14 residues. CDR1 and CDR2 (germline): PRHDT, FYEKMQ (reference sequence). CDR3 amino acids: CASSRDRGDSPLHF. In DNA, the CDR3 is TGTGCCAGCAGCAGGGACAGGGGAGATTCACCCCTCCACTTT.

V usage is TRBV5-6 and J usage is TRBJ1-2; TRBD1 aligns across 10 bases. CDR1 and CDR2 from the germline V gene are SGHDT and YYEEEE. This CDR3 spans 16 amino acids. Unmatched junction bases numbered 10, after V lost 2 bases and J lost 6 bases. The CDR3 DNA sequence: TGTGCCAGCAGCTTAGAGAGGGACAGGGGTTTTAATGGCTACACCTTC. Translation: CASSLERDRGFNGYTF.

The genes are TRBV7-9 and TRBJ2-7, with D perhaps TRBD1 (6 bases). V was clipped by 5 bases and J by 7 bases, with 15 bases between them. The length of the CDR3 is 13 residues. CDR1 is SEHNR and CDR2 is FQNEAQ in the germline V gene (reference sequence). Here the CDR3 reads CASSGREGGEQYF. DNA of the CDR3: TGTGCCAGCAGCGGCAGGGAAGGGGGTGAGCAGTACTTC.

The chain carries TRBV4-2 and TRBJ2-2, with 8 nucleotides matching TRBD1. J gave up 0 bases and V 4 bases, and 4 bases lay outside the gene matches. Per the germline V gene, CDR1 is LGHNA and CDR2 is YNFKEQ. CDR3 size: 16 residues. In DNA form, the CDR3 reads TGTGCCAGCAGCCTCTGGACAGGGCCGAACACCGGGGAGCTGTTTTTT. Translated: CASSLWTGPNTGELFF.

This chain connects TRBV9 to TRBJ1-2, with D possibly TRBD1 on 6 matching bases. V was cut by 3 bases and J by 4 bases, with 16 bases left in between. The germline V gene encodes CDR1 SGDLS and CDR2 YYNGEE. The CDR3 runs to 15 residues. In nucleotides, the CDR3 is TGTGCCAGCAGCGCCTTCCGGGGGGCTAGCTATGGCTACACCTTC. This sequence encodes CASSAFRGASYGYTF.

The gene calls are TRBV5-6 and TRBJ2-7; 10 nucleotides line up with TRBD2. Looked up from germline, CDR1 is SGHDT and CDR2 is YYEEEE. V lost 4 bases, J lost 6 bases, and 1 base stayed unmatched. This CDR3 spans 12 amino acids. CDR3 loop: CASSGLAAEQYF. CDR3 DNA: TGTGCCAGCAGCGGACTAGCGGCCGAGCAGTACTTC.

There are a few counts of this clone. V and J are TRBV5-1 and TRBJ2-7; 8 nucleotides agree with TRBD1. The ends lost 4 bases at V and 3 bases at J; junction bases unmatched: 12. The CDR3 contains 16 residues. Germline loops: CDR1 SGHRS, CDR2 YFSETQ. The CDR3 DNA follows: TGCGCCAGCAGCGCTGGCCCCACGGGACAGGTCTACGAGCAGTACTTC. Its translation: CASSAGPTGQVYEQYF.